This record concerns one T cell receptor (beta chain) sequence. Germline values: CDR1 LNHDA, CDR2 SQIVND (reference sequence). The length of the CDR3 is 16 residues. The V end lost 6 bases, the J end lost 6 bases, and 20 bases lay between the germline ends. The data were obtained in a study of blood T cell repertoires in COVID-19. About the research overall: Samples representing acute and convalescent COVID-19 were sourced from the United States, Italy and Spain.

Profiled with immunoSEQ multiplex PCR; TCRdb holds only in-frame clones, not every one. The table includes 250,000 to 350,000 clones, over 75% detected once. The TCR originated in a woman in her sixties with acute or convalescent COVID-19. This chain joins TRBV19 and TRBJ2-2, with D perhaps matching TRBD2 (5 bases). The sample was peripheral blood. In DNA, the CDR3 is TGTGCCAGTAGATCCCGGGCGAGGGATTTGGCCGGGGAGCTGTTTTTT. It translates to CASRSRARDLAGELFF. Filled out from reference TRBV19 and TRBJ2-2, the complete variable domain reads DGGITQSPKYLFRKEGQNVTLSCEQNLNHDAMYWYRQDPGQGLRLIYYSQIVNDFQKGDIAEGYSVSREKKESFPLTVTSAQKNPTAFYLCASRSRARDLAGELFFGEGSRLTVL.